There are a few counts of the clone carrying this T cell receptor (beta chain). The antigen remains unidentified. The data were obtained in a study of T cells after yellow fever vaccination. The wider study: Those fractions that held only low numbers of cells were prepared using the SMART-Seq v4 Ultra Low Input RNA kit.

The CDR3 is 16 amino acids. V lost 3 bases, J lost 0 bases, and 7 bases stayed unmatched. The germline V gene has CDR1 LGHNA and CDR2 YSLEER. Study results and caveats: Most primary-vaccination clones reappeared after the booster (around 95% CD4, 75% to 90% CD8). One caveat is that FACS-sorted repertoires could contain abundant clonotypes contaminating from the bulk population.

TCRdb independently ran MiXCR on the 5' RACE reads; one entry per CDR3 protein. Among under 550,000 distinct CDR3 sequences listed, around a fifth were seen once. The sequences come from PBMCs, collected 21 days after the first yellow fever vaccination. The chain couples TRBV4-3 to TRBJ1-1; TRBD1 aligns across 7 bases. This receptor was taken from a man between 18 and 29 years old who received the YFV17D yellow fever vaccine. CDR3 region: CASSQSRDSLNTEAFF. Written as DNA, the CDR3 is TGCGCCAGCAGCCAGAGCCGGGACAGCTTGAACACTGAAGCTTTCTTT.